The T cell receptor beta chain under discussion was sequenced for a study of vaccination effects on CD4 cells after COVID-19. Here immunoSEQ multiplex PCR was the method, and the copy in TCRdb shows in-frame clones only, minus some. This sample has tens of thousands of clones, with about 75% found just once. Judged by abundance, this clone is medium-sized (0.01 to 0.1%). The antigen remains unidentified. ViraFEST assay sequencing came after antigen-specific CD4+ T cells were expanded with viral peptide pools. Isolating CD4+ T cells followed 9 to 11 days of culture. SARS-CoV-2 infection was confirmed by PCR in the person between March and December 2020. Cultures used approximately 2 million PBMC per well, approximately 9.6 IU/ml IL-2 and around 10 ug/ml peptides. From germline, CDR1 is SGHNT and CDR2 YENEEA. Trimming took 1 base from V and 4 from J, leaving 10 bases between them. The CDR3 consists of 15 residues.

The V gene is TRBV11-3, the J gene TRBJ2-2; no reliable D call. This material consisted of CD4+ T cells from PBMCs cultured with SARS-CoV-2 spike peptides, taken before COVID-19 vaccination. This clonotype originated in a human donor who had a prior SARS-CoV-2 infection. The CDR3 loop is CASSLGGFGTGELFF. The CDR3 DNA reads TGTGCCAGCAGCTTAGGGGGTTTTGGCACCGGGGAGCTGTTTTTT.